One T cell receptor beta chain is described in this entry. This receptor's antigen is unknown. Qualities for individual bases were not recorded, and no much larger clone is one base off. CD8 naive samples were obtained by positive selection for CCR7 among CD45RO-negative cells, yielding a CD45RA+CCR7+ population from which TemRA cells were excluded. Donors were healthy HIV-negative adults with no recently reported acute infections or vaccinations. All donors were Caucasian adults living in Nashville, Tennessee, USA. Blood was obtained by leukapheresis, after which PBMCs were separated by Ficoll-Histopaque density gradient centrifugation and cryopreserved in liquid nitrogen vapor phase. Analytical flow cytometry was used to check the purity and quantity of every magnetically sorted T cell population. Genomic DNA was isolated from every sorted fraction and measured by UV absorbance on a Nanodrop 2000c.

This sample was included in a study of shared clonotypes between healthy human individuals (TCRdb year 2020). About the investigation overall: A couple of women and a few men aged 18 to 49 years were included in the cohort. For each donor, three plates each were used for CD4 naive and CD4 memory, two plates were used for CD8 naive, and one plate was used for CD8 memory. To estimate repertoire size and how much clonotypes are shared between individuals, the study performed deep sequencing of blood TCR repertoires from 4 to 6 healthy adults. Libraries were prepared and TCR repertoires were sequenced by different laboratories using diverse techniques, in order to increase sequencing depth and limit assay-specific biases. Per donor, leukapheresis produced somewhere between about 0.94 and 9 billion PBMCs.

The study at large found these results: Naive subsets generally had larger estimated clonotype richness than memory subsets. When a few donors were compared, the shared fraction of clonotypes was about 5.4% for naive CD4, around 3.5% for naive CD8, 2.3% for memory CD4, and around 0.4% for memory CD8. Compared with non-shared clonotypes, clonotypes shared by all four sorted-subset donors had higher generation probabilities. Because the study included a small number of donors, the genetic and exposure-history diversity represented was limited. Sampling was limited to blood, and TCR repertoires in tissue likely differ from TCR repertoires in blood. Pairwise subsampling indicated that sequencing depth was expected to affect the degree of clonotype sharing among donors. Rarefaction of sorted-subset datasets indicated incomplete sequencing despite the large sequencing depth.

The CDR3, from cysteine to phenylalanine, totals 12 residues. Only the CDR3 part of the read is kept: 36 bases, read in frame from the first base. CDR1 and CDR2 are read off the germline V gene as SGHTA and FQGNSA. V was cut back by 8 bases and J by 3 bases, leaving a gap of 10 bases between them. Using the deep immunoSEQ assay, multiplex PCR amplified TCR CDR3 regions from genomic DNA. Extracted genomic DNA from each cell subset was distributed evenly across all wells of several immunoSEQ 96-well plates, and each plate was treated as a replicate. For sorted subsets, each replicate PCR was loaded with 200 to 250 ng genomic DNA, equivalent to about 30,000 T cell genomes. Purified libraries were quantified with a Qubit 3.0 fluorometer, sized on a Bioanalyzer 2100, and re-quantified with the KAPA Library Quantification kit. A separate single-read 150-cycle Illumina NextSeq 550 flow cell was used to sequence each immunoSEQ 96-well plate. Concerning the study's data processing: Because the immunoSEQ output held only junctional sequences and lacked quality scores, the filtering could not match the filtering applied to full-length reads. Sequences were annotated with PyIR, a Python wrapper for IgBLAST v1.9, and V/J genes and CDR3 were assigned using IMGT germline references. Any read was removed if the V/J assignment was weak (E-value above 1e-6), the CDR3 was missing, or the read contained stop codons, out-of-frame junctions, or ambiguous translated residues. V3J clonotypes were defined as sequences sharing the same inferred V gene, J gene, and CDR3 amino acid sequence. Percentage overlap between repertoires was computed as shared unique clonotypes divided by the size of the smaller repertoire. RTK rarefaction, the Chao1 estimator, and Recon v2.1 estimates of unobserved clonotypes were used to assess repertoire richness. Generation probabilities were computed with OLGA for all TCRbeta clonotypes obtained by the gDNA method from several donors. TCRdb holds this immuneACCESS table with in-frame rearrangements only. Some clones are missing; in checked studies, unresolved V genes explain under half, and the rest has no known cause. The DNA was the basis for D and trimming; V, J and clone size are from that table. The sample yields over 2,000,000 clones; 93% were counted once. The ten largest account for around 1.7% of the sample.

The TCR originated in a man aged 18 to 30 in good health. Some clones in this sample may be carry-over from other donors' samples. The specimen was naive CD8+ T cells from PBMCs. This sample's cell subset or site label indicates: CD45RA+CCR7+. The chain is encoded by TRBV7-2 joined to TRBJ1-1; a tentative D call is TRBD1 (6 bases match). The bases read TGTGCCAGCGGCAGGGGCCACACTGAAGCTTTCTTT. Protein translation: CASGRGHTEAFF. Full variable domain (CDR3 extended with the reference TRBV7-2 and TRBJ1-1 proteins): GAGVSQSPSNKVTEKGKDVELRCDPISGHTALYWYRQSLGQGLEFLIYFQGNSAPDKSGLPSDRFSAERTGGSVSTLTIQRTQQEDSAVYLCASGRGHTEAFFGQGTRLTVV.